This T cell receptor (beta chain) was identified during a study of regulatory T cells in long-lasting Graves disease. Study-level background: Graves' disease counted as persistent after over 5 years of antithyroid drugs with positive TSH receptor antibodies.

Findings and caveats of the study: Clonotypes that were public and shared totalled some 2,900 in persistent patients versus 850 to 1,000 in new patients. Persistent-disease Graves' patients showed less TCR diversity than new cases.

Sample time point: persistent/refractory GD, antithyroid drugs over 5 years with positive TRAb. There was RNA extracted from PBMCs, and the TCR library was made from it. It was by American Thyroid Association guidelines that Graves' disease was diagnosed. This clonotype showed up many times. The antigen is undetermined. The ends lost 1 base at V and 10 bases at J; junction bases unmatched: 5. The CDR3 totals 13 residues. In germline, CDR1 is LGHDT, CDR2 YNNKEL (reference sequence). Combining iRepertoire HTBI primers with Arm-PCR of CDR3 regions, the authors built TCR beta libraries. TCRdb re-called the multiplex PCR reads with MiXCR, one entry per CDR3 protein. This sample has roughly 360,000 distinct CDR3 sequences, with roughly 24% found just once.

Sample: peripheral blood mononuclear cells (PBMCs), taken when the disease was refractory, from a patient treated with antithyroid drugs. The clonotype originates from a middle-aged woman with Graves disease. V is TRBV3-1 and J is TRBJ1-1, with TRBD1 matching 8 bases. CDR3 in DNA: TGTGCCAGCAGCCAAGGCTCTACAGGGGGAGCTTTCTTT. The encoded protein is CASSQGSTGGAFF. Drawing the rest from reference TRBV3-1 and TRBJ1-1, the complete variable domain is DTAVSQTPKYLVTQMGNDKSIKCEQNLGHDTMYWYKQDSKKFLKIMFSYNNKELIINETVPNRFSPKSPDKAHLNLHINSLELGDSAVYFCASSQGSTGGAFFGQGTRLTVV.